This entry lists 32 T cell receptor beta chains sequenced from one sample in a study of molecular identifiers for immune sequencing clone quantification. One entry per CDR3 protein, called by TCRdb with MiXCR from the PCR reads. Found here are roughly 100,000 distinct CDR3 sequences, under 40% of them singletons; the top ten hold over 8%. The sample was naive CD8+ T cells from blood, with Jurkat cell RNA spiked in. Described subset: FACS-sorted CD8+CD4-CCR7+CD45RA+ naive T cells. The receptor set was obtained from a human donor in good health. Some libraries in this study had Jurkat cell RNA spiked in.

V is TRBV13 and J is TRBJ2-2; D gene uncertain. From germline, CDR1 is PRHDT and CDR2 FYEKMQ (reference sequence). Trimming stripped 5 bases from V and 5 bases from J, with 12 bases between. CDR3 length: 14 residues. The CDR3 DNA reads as TGTGCCAGCAGCCCAGTGCAGGCAACCGGGGAGCTGTTTTTT. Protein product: CASSPVQATGELFF.

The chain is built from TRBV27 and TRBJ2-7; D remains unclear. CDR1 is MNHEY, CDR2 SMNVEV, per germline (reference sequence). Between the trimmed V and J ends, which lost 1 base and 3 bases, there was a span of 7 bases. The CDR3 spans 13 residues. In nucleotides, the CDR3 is TGTGCCAGCAGTTTATTTCAGTACTACGAGCAGTACTTC. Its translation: CASSLFQYYEQYF.

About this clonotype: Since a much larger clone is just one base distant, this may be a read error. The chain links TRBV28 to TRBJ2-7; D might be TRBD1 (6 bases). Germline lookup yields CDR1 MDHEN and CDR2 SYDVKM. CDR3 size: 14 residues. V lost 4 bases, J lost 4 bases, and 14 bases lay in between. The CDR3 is CASSYQGIRYEQYF. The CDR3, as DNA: TGTGCCAGCAGTTACCAGGGGATTCGGTACGAGCAGTACTTC.

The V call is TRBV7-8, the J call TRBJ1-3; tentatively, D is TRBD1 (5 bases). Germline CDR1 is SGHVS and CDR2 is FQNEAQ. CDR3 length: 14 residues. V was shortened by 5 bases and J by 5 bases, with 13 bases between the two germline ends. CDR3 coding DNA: TGTGCCAGCAGCCCCAAGACAGACCGAAACACCATATATTTT. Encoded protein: CASSPKTDRNTIYF.

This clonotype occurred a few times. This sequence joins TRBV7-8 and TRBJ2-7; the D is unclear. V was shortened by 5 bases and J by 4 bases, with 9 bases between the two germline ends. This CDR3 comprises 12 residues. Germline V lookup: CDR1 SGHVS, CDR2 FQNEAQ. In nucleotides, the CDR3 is TGTGCCAGCAGCCACCGGATTTACGAGCAGTACTTC. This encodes CASSHRIYEQYF.

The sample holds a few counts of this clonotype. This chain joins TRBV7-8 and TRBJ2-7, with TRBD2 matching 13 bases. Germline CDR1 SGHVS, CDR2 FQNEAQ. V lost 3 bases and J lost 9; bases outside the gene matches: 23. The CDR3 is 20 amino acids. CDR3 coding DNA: TGTGCCAGCAGCTTCCGGTTCTCCGGGACTAGCGGGATCCCTCGCCCTGGGCAGTACTTC. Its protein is CASSFRFSGTSGIPRPGQYF.

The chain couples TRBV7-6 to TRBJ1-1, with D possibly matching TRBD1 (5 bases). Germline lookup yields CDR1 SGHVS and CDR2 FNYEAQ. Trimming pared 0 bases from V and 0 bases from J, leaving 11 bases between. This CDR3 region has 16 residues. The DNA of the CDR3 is TGTGCCAGCAGCTTAGCGCTAGGGGCGATGAACACTGAAGCTTTCTTT. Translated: CASSLALGAMNTEAFF.

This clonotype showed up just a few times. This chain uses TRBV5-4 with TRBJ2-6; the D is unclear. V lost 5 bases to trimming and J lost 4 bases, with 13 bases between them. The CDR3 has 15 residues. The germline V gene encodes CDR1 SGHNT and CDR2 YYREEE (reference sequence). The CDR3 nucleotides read TGTGCCAGCAGTATTTTCGGTCCGGGGGCCAACGTCCTGACTTTC. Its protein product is CASSIFGPGANVLTF.

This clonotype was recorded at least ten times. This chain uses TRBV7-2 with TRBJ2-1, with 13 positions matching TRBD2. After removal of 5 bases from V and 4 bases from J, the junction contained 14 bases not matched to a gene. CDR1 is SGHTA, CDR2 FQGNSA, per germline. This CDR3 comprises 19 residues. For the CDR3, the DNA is TGTGCCAGCAGCCCGGGGACTAGCGGGATGTCCCGCCAATACAATGAGCAGTTCTTC. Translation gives CASSPGTSGMSRQYNEQFF.

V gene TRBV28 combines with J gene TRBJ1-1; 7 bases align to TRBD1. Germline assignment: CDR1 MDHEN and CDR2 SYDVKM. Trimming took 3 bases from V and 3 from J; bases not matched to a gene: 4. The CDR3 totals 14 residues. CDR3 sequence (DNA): TGTGCCAGCAGTTTGACAGGGCATTACACTGAAGCTTTCTTT. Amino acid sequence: CASSLTGHYTEAFF.

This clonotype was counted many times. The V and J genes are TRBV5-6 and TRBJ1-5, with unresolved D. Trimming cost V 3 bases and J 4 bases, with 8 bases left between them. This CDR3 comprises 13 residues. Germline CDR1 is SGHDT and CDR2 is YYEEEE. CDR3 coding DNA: TGTGCCAGCAGCTCCTCTCCAAATCAGCCCCAGCATTTT. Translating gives CASSSSPNQPQHF.

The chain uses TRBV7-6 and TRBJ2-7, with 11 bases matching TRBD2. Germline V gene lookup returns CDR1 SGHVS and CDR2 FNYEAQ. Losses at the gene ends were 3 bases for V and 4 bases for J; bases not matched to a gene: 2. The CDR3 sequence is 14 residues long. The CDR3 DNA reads TGTGCCAGCAGCTTCGGGACTAGCGGATACGAGCAGTACTTC. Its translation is CASSFGTSGYEQYF.

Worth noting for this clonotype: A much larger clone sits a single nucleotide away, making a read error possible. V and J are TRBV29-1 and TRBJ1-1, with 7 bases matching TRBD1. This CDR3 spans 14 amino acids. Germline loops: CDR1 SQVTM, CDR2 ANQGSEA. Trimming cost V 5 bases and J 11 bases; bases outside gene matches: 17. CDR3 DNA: TGCAGCGTTACCAGCAAGGGGGCCCGAGAGGATGCTTTCTTT. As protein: CSVTSKGAREDAFF.

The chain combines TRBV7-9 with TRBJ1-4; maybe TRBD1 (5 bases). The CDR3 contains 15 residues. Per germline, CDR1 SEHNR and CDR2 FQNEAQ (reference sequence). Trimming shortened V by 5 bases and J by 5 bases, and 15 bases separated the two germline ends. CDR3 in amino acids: CASSPVWDENEKLFF. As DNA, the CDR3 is TGTGCCAGCAGCCCCGTCTGGGACGAGAATGAAAAACTGTTTTTT.

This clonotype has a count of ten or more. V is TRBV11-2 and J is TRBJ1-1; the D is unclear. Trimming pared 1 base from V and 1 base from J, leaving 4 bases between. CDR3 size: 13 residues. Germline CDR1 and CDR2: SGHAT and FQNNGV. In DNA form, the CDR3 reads TGTGCCAGCAGCTTAGGAACGAACACTGAAGCTTTCTTT. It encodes CASSLGTNTEAFF.

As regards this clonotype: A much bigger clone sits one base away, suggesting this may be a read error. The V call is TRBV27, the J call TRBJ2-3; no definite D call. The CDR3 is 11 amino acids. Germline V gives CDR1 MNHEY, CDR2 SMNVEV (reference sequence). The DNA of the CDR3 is TGTGCCAGCAGTAACACAGATACGCAGAATTTT. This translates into CASSNTDTQNF.

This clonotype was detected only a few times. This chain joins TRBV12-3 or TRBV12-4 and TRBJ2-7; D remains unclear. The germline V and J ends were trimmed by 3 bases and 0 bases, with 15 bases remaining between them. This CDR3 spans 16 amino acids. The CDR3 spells CASSFPPQGNSYEQYF. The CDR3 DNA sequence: TGTGCCAGCAGTTTCCCTCCACAAGGAAACTCCTACGAGCAGTACTTC.

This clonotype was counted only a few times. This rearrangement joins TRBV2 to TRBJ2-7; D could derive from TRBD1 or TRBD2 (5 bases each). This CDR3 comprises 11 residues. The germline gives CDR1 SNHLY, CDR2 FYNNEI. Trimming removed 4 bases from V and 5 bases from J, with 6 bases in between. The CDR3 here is CASSGGNEQYF. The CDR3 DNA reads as TGTGCCAGCAGTGGGGGGAACGAGCAGTACTTC.

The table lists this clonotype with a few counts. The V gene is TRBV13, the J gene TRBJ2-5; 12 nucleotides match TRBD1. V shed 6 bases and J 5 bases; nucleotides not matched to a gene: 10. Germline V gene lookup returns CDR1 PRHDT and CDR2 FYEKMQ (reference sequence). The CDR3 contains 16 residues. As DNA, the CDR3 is TGTGCCAGCAGTCTCCGGGACAGGGGGCCCGTGGAGACCCAGTACTTC. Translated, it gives CASSLRDRGPVETQYF.

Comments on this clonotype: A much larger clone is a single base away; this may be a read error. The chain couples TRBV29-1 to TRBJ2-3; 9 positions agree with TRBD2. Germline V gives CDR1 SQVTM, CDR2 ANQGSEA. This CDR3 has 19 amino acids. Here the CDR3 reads CSGERPLFPSGDYTDTQYF. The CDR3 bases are TGCAGCGGTGAAAGGCCCCTGTTCCCTAGCGGGGATTACACAGATACGCAGTATTTT.

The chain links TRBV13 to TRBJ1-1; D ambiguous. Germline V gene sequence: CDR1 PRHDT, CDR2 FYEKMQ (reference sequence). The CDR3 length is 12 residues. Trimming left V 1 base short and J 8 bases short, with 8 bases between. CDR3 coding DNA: TGTGCCAGCAGCTTAGCCCCCGGGGAAGCTTTCTTT. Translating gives CASSLAPGEAFF.

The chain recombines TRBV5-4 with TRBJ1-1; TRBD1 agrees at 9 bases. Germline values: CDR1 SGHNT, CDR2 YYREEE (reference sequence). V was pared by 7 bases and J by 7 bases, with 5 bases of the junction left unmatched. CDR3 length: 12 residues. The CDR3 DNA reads TGTGCCAGCGGCGGACAGGGGTTTGAAGCTTTCTTT. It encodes CASGGQGFEAFF.

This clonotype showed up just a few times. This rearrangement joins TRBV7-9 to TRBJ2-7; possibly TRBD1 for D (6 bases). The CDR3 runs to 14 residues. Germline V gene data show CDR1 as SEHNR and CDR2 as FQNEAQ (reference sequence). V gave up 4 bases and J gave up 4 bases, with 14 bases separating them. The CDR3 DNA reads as TGTGCCAGCAGCTCCCGGGACAAATTTTACGAGCAGTACTTC. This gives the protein CASSSRDKFYEQYF.

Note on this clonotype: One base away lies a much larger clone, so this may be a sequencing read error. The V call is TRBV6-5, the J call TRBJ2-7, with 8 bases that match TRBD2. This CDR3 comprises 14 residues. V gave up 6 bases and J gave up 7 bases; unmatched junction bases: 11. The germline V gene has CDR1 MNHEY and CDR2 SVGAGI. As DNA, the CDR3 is TGTGCCAGCAGAGTACAAGCGGGAGCGGAAGAGCAGTACTTC. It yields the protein CASRVQAGAEEQYF.

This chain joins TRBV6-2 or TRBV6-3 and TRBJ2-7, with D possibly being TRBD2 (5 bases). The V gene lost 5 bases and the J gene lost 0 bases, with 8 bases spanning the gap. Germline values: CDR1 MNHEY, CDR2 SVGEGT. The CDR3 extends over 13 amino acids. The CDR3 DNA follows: TGTGCCAGCAGTCGCGGGTCCTCCTACGAGCAGTACTTC. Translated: CASSRGSSYEQYF.

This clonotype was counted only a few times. The CDR3 DNA is TGTGCCAGCAGCAGGAGTTCTGGAAACACCATATATTTT. Protein product: CASSRSSGNTIYF. V and J are TRBV7-6 and TRBJ1-3; D remains ambiguous. The CDR3 is 13 amino acids. Germline loops: CDR1 SGHVS, CDR2 FNYEAQ. V lost 5 bases and J lost 1, with 6 bases in between.

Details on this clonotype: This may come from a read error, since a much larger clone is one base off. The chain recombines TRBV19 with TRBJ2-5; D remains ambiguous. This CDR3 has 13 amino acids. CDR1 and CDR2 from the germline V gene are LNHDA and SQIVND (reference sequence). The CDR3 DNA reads TGTGCCTGTAGTATAGTGGACCAAGAGACCCAGTACTTC. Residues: CACSIVDQETQYF. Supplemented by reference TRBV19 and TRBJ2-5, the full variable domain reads DGGITQSPKYLFRKEGQNVTLSCEQNLNHDAMYWYRQDPGQGLRLIYYSQIVNDFQKGDIAEGYSVSREKKESFPLTVTSAQKNPTAFYLCACSIVDQETQYFGPGTRLLVL.

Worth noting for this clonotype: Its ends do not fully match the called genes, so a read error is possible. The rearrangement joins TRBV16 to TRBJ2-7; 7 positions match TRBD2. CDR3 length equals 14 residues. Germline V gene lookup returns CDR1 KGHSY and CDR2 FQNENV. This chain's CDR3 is CASSQGPQAHGGSF. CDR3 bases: TGTGCCAGCAGCCAGGGACCCCAAGCCCACGGGGGGTCCTTC.

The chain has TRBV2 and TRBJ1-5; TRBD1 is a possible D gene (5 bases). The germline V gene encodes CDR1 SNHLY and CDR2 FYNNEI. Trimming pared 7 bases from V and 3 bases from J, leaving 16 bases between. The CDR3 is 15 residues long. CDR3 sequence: CASTAESGINQPQHF. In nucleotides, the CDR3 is TGTGCCAGCACCGCAGAGTCAGGGATCAATCAGCCCCAGCATTTT.

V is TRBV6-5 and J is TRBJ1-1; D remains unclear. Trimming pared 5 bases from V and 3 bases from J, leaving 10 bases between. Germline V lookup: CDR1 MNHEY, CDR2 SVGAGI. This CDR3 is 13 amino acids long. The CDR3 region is CASSTPTHTEAFF. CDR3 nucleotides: TGTGCCAGCAGTACCCCGACACACACTGAAGCTTTCTTT.

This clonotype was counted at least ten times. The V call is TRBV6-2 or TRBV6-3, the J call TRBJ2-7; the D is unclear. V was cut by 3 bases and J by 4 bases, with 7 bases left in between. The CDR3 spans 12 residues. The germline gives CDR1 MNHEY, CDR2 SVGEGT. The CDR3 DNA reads TGTGCCAGCAGTTATGAGAGGTACGAGCAGTACTTC. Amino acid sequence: CASSYERYEQYF.

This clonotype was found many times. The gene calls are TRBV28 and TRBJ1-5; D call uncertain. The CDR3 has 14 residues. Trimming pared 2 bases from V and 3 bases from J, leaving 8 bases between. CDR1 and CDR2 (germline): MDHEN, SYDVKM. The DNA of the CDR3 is TGTGCCAGCAGTTTACGGCAGCTCAATCAGCCCCAGCATTTT. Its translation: CASSLRQLNQPQHF.